This T cell receptor (beta chain) was sequenced in a study of OX40 agonist ivuxolimab in advanced cancers. Profiling relied on immunoSEQ multiplex PCR, and the TCRdb table lists in-frame clones only, not all of them. The data hold 40,000 to 45,000 clones, with roughly 84% observed a single time. The germline V gene encodes CDR1 SGHVS and CDR2 FQNEAQ. With 4 bases clipped from V and 4 bases from J, the junction kept 6 bases outside the gene matches. The CDR3 has 15 amino acids. This receptor was obtained from an adult with an advanced solid tumor such as melanoma, head and neck, liver or kidney cancer. The sample was CD4+ or CD8+ T cells sorted from blood, taken in a trial of the OX40 agonist ivuxolimab. This rearrangement joins TRBV7-8 to TRBJ2-1, with 8 bases lining up with TRBD2. This chain's CDR3 is CASSSGVAGYNEQFF. The CDR3 DNA sequence: TGTGCCAGCAGCTCTGGGGTAGCGGGGTACAATGAGCAGTTCTTC.